This entry lists 3 T cell receptor beta chains sequenced from one sample in a study of control samples from healthy donors and cancer patients. Using immunoSEQ multiplex PCR, the repertoire was profiled, and TCRdb retains in-frame clones only, with some absent. The sample has approximately 90,000 clones; around 85% are singletons. Source material: blood. The source is a woman between 35 and 50 years old in good health.

This chain connects TRBV9 to TRBJ1-1, with TRBD1 matching over 9 bases. This CDR3 spans 15 amino acids. The V gene end was trimmed by 4 bases and the J gene end by 7 bases; junction bases not matched to a gene: 11. CDR1 is SGDLS, CDR2 YYNGEE, per germline. CDR3: CASSPRGGQGSEAFF. The DNA of the CDR3 is TGTGCCAGCAGCCCCCGAGGAGGACAGGGGAGTGAAGCTTTCTTT.

V is TRBV7-3 and J is TRBJ1-2, with a tentative D call TRBD1 (5 bases). Germline V gene lookup returns CDR1 SGHTA and CDR2 FQGTGA. Trimming removed 2 bases from V and 6 bases from J, with 16 bases in between. This CDR3 has 15 amino acids. The DNA of the CDR3 is TGTGCCAGCAGCTTAGGGGCAGGGTATGGCCATGGCTACACCTTC. It codes for CASSLGAGYGHGYTF.

The J gene is TRBJ1-4, the V gene TRBV5-6; TRBD1 is a possible D gene (5 bases). V gave up 4 bases and J gave up 2 bases, with 18 bases separating them. Germline values: CDR1 SGHDT, CDR2 YYEEEE. The CDR3 consists of 17 residues. CDR3 coding DNA: TGTGCCAGCAGCCCCGGTGGGACCCGGGCGACTAATGAAAAACTGTTTTTT. Translating gives CASSPGGTRATNEKLFF.